This TCR beta chain was sequenced in a study of human T cells and chemical hapten exposure. Study-wide background: TCR yields per sample varied, mainly owing to small pooled library volume differences.

Study processing details: With a range of about 23,224 to 700,000, the median per sample was about 92,000 TCRs. From the RACE reads, TCRdb called clonotypes with MiXCR, one entry per CDR3 protein. The V and J calls were not made by the authors but by TCRdb's processing. The sample gives approximately 90,000 distinct CDR3 sequences, roughly 8.5% of which show up once; 2.5% to 3.5% is in the top ten. General study results and limits: High-frequency TCRs, those above 1 in 1000, stayed the same after DPC sensitization.

The length of the CDR3 is 13 residues. V was shortened by 7 bases and J by 7 bases, with 14 bases between the two germline ends. Ten or more counts support this clonotype. Its antigen remains unidentified. As to time point: healthy volunteer bleed at 2 weeks. Extraction of total RNA was performed on unfractionated whole blood. V is TRBV12-3 or TRBV12-4 and J is TRBJ2-1, with D maybe TRBD2 (6 bases). This TCR derives from a female donor in good health. Some clones in this sample may be carry-over from other donors' samples. Input material: whole blood. The DNA for the CDR3 is TGTGCCAGCACCACAATTGGGGGGAATGAGCAGTTCTTC. Residues: CASTTIGGNEQFF.